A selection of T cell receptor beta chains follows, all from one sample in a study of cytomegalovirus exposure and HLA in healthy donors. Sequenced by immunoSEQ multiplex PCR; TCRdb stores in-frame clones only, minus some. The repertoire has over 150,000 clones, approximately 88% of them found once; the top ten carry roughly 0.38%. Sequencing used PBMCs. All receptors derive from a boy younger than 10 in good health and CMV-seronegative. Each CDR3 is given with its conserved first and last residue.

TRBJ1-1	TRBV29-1	CSAQGASNTEAFF
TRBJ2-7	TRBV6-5	CASSYEGTSSYEQYF
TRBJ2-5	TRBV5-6	CASSRGLAGETQYF
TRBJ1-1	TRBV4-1	CASSLGQGVLGTEAFF
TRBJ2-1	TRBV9	CASSLAVAEGAYNEQFF
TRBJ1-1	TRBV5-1	CASRRQVFNTEAFF
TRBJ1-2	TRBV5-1	CASSLEGNYGYTF
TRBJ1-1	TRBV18	CASSLGQTNTEAFF
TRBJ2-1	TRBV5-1	CASSQDRGFPNEQFF
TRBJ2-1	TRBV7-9	CASIQTPGTKYNEQFF
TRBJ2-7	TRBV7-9	CASSLALAGGYYEQYF
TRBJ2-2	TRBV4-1	CASSYGYEREGDTGELFF
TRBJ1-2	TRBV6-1	CASSVSGTGGYGYTF
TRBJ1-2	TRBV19	CASSSGTGGGYGYTF
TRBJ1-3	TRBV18	CASSPDPAGRGVPTF
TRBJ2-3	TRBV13	CASSLGPTKLDTQYF
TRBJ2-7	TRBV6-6	CASSYWVSGTSYEQYF
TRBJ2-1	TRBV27	CASSLSGPSYNEQFF
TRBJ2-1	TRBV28	CASSLGGTGNEQFF
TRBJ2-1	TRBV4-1	CASSQDRPAYNEQFF
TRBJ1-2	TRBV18	CASSPGQENYGYTF
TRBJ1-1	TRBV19	CASSQGGGTEAFF
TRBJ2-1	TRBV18	CASSEGTSAINEQFF
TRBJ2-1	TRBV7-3	CASSALGRLAVSYNEQFF
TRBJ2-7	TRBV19	CASSIPAGGTYEQYF
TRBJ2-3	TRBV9	CASSTRTSSPDTQYF